This section outlines one T cell receptor (beta chain) sequence together with its context. The V gene's germline CDR1 is LNHDA and CDR2 SQIVND (reference sequence). The CDR3 is 14 amino acids. Trimming took 6 bases from V and 6 from J; bases not matched to a gene: 6. This specimen comes from a study of blood T cell repertoires in COVID-19. Study context: Researchers got acute and convalescent COVID-19 samples from the United States, Italy and Spain. PBMCs, B-cell-depleted T cells, or T cells provided the cDNA or gDNA that made up the material.

Assay: immunoSEQ multiplex PCR; the TCRdb copy retains only in-frame clones and omits some. The sample consists of around 300,000 clones, 80% to 90% of them appearing once. This TCR was sampled from a woman between 70 and 85 years old with acute or convalescent COVID-19. The chain recombines TRBV19 with TRBJ1-5; 9 nucleotides match TRBD1. Specimen: peripheral blood. The CDR3 sequence: CASSHRGRGQPQHF. The DNA of the CDR3 is TGTGCCAGTAGCCACAGGGGGCGCGGTCAGCCCCAGCATTTT.